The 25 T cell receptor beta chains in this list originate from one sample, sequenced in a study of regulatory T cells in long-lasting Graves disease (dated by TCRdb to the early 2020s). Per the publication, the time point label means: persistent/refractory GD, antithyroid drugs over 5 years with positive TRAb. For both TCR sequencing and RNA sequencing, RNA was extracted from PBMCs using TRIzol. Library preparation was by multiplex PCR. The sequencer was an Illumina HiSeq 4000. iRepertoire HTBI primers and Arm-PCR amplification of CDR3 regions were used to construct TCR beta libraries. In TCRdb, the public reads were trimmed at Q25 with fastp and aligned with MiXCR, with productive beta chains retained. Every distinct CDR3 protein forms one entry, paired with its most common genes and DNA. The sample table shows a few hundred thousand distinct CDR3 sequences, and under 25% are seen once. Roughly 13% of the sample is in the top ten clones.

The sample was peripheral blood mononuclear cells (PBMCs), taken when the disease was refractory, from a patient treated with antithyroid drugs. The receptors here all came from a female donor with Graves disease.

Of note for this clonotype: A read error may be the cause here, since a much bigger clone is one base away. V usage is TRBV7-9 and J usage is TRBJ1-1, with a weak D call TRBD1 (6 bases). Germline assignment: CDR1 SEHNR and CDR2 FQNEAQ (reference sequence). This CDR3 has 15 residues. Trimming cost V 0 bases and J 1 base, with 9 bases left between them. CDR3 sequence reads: CASSLAQGRNTEAFF. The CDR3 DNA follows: TGTGCCAGCAGCTTAGCCCAGGGGAGGAACACTGAAGCTTTCTTT.

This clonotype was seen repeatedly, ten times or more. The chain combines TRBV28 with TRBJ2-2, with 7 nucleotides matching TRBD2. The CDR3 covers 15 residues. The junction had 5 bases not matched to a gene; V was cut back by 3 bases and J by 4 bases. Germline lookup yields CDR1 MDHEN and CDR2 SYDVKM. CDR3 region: CASSFGGSFTGELFF. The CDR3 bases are TGTGCCAGCAGTTTTGGCGGGAGTTTCACCGGGGAGCTGTTTTTT.

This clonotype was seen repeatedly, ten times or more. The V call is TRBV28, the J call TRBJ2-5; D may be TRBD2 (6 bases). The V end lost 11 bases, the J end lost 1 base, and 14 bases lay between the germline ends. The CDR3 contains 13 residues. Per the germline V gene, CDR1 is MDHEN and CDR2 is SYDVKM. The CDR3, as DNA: TGTGCCTCCAGGAGGGGAAGCCAAGAGACCCAGTACTTC. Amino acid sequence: CASRRGSQETQYF.

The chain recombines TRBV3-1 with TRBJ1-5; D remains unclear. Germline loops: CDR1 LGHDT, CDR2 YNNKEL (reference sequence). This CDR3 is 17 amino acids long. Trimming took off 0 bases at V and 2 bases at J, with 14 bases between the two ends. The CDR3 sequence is CASSQDVLGNGNQPQHF. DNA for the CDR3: TGTGCCAGCAGCCAAGACGTTTTAGGGAATGGCAATCAGCCCCAGCATTTT.

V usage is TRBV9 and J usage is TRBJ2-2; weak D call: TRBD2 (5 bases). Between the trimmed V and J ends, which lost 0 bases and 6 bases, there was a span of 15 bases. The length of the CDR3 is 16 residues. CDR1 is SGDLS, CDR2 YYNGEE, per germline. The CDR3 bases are TGTGCCAGCAGCGTAGGAGGGCAGCCCAGCCCCGGGGAGCTGTTTTTT. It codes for CASSVGGQPSPGELFF.

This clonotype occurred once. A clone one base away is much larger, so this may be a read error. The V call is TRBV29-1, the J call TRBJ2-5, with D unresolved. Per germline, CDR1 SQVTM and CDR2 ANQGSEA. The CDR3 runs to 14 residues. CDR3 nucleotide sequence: TGCAACGTTGAATCGGTGCCAGGTACCGGGACCCAGTACTTC. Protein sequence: CNVESVPGTGTQYF. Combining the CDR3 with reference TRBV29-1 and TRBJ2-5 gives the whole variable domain SAVISQKPSRDICQRGTSLTIQCQVDSQVTMMFWYRQQPGQSLTLIATANQGSEATYESGFVIDKFPISRPNLTFSTLTVSNMSPEDSSIYLCNVESVPGTGTQYFGPGTRLLVL.

DNA of the CDR3: TGTGCCAGCAGACTCGGGACTAGCGGGGTTGGGGAGCAGTTCTTC. Protein product: CASRLGTSGVGEQFF. V gene TRBV12-3 or TRBV12-4 combines with J gene TRBJ2-1; 13 nucleotides agree with TRBD2. CDR3 length: 15 residues. The V gene end was trimmed by 6 bases and the J gene end by 10 bases; junction bases not matched to a gene: 9.

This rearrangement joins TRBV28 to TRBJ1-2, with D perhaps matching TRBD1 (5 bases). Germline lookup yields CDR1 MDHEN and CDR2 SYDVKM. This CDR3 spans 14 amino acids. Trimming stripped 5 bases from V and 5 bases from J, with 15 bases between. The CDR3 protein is CASSPTDRNYGYTF. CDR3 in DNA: TGTGCCAGCAGTCCAACTGACAGAAATTATGGCTACACCTTC.

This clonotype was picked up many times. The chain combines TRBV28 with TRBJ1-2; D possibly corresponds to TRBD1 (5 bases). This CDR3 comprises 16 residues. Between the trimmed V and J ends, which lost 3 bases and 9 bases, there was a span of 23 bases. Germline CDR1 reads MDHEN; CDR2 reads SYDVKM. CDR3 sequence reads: CASSFFGQGGKWSYTF. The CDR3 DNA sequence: TGTGCCAGCAGTTTTTTTGGTCAGGGTGGGAAATGGAGCTACACCTTC.

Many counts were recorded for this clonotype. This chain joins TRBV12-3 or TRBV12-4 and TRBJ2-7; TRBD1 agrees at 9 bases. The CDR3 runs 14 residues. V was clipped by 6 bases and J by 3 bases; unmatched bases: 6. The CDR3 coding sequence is TGTGCCAGCAGCAATCAGGACAGGGGCTACGAGCAGTACTTC. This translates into CASSNQDRGYEQYF.

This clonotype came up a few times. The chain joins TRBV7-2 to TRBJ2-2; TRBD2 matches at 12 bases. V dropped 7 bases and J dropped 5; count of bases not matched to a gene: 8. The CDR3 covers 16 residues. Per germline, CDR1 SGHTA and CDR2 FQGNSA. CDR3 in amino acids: CASIPGLAGITGELFF. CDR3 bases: TGTGCCAGCATCCCCGGACTAGCGGGAATTACCGGGGAGCTGTTTTTT. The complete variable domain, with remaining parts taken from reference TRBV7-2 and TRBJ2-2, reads GAGVSQSPSNKVTEKGKDVELRCDPISGHTALYWYRQSLGQGLEFLIYFQGNSAPDKSGLPSDRFSAERTGGSVSTLTIQRTQQEDSAVYLCASIPGLAGITGELFFGEGSRLTVL.

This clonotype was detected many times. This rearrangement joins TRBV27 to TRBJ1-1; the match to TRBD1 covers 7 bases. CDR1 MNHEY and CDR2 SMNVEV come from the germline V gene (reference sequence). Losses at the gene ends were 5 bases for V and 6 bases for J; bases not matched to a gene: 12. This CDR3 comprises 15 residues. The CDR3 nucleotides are TGTGCCAGCAGTCCATATGCAGGGGGACCACCTGAAGCTTTCTTT. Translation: CASSPYAGGPPEAFF.

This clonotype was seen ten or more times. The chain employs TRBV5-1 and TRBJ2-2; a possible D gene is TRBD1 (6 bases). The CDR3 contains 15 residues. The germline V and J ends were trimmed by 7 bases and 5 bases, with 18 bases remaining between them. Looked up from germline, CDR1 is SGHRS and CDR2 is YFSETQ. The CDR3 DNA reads TGCGCCAGCGGAAGGGGGACAACAGGGACCGGGGAGCTGTTTTTT. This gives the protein CASGRGTTGTGELFF. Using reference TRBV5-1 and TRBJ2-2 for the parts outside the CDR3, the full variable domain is KAGVTQTPRYLIKTRGQQVTLSCSPISGHRSVSWYQQTPGQGLQFLFEYFSETQRNKGNFPGRFSGRQFSNSRSEMNVSTLELGDSALYLCASGRGTTGTGELFFGEGSRLTVL.

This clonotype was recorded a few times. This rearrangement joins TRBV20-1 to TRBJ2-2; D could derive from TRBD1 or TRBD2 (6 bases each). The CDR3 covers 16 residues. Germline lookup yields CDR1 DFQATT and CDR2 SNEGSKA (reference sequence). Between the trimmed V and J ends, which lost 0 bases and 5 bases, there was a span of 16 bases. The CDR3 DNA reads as TGCAGTGCTAGAGATAGGTGGAGGGGGGATACCGGGGAGCTGTTTTTT. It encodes CSARDRWRGDTGELFF.

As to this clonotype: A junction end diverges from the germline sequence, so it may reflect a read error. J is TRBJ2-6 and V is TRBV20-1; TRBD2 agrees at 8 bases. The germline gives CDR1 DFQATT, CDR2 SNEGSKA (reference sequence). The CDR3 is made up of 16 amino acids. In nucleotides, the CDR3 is TGCGGTGCTACAAGTAGCGGGGTCTCTGGGGCCAACGTCCTGACTTTC. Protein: CGATSSGVSGANVLTF.

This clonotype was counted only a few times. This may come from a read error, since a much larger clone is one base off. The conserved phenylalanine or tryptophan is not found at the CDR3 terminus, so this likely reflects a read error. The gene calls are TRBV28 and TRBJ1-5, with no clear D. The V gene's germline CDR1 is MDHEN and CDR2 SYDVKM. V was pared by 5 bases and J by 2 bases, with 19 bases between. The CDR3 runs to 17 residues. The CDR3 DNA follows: TGTGCCAGCAGTCCCACCTCGAGGAGGATAGGCAATCAGCCCCAGCATCTT. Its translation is CASSPTSRRIGNQPQHL.

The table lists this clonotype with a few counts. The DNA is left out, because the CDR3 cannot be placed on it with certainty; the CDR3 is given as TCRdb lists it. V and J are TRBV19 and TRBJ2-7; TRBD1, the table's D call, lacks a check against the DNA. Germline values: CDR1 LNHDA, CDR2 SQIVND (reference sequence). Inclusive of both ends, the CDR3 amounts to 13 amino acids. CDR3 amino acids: CASTSGAGYEQYF.

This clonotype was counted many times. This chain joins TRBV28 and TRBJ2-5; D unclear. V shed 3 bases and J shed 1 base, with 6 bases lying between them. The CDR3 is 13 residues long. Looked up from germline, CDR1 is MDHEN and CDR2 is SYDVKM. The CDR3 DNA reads TGTGCCAGCAGTTTTCCCAGCCAAGAGACCCAGTACTTC. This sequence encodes CASSFPSQETQYF.

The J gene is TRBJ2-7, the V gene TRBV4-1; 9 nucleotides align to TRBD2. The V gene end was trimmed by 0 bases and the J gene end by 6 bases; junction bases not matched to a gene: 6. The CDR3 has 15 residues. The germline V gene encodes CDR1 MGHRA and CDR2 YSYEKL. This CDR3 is CASSQDQGGRAEQYF. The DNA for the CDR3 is TGCGCCAGCAGCCAAGATCAAGGCGGGAGGGCCGAGCAGTACTTC.

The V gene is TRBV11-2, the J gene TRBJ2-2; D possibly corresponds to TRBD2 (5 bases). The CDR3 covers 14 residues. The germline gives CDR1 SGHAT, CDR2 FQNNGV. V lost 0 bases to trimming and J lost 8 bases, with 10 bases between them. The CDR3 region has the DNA TGTGCCAGCAGCTTAGAGTATGGGGAGGGGGAGCTGTTTTTT. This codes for CASSLEYGEGELFF.

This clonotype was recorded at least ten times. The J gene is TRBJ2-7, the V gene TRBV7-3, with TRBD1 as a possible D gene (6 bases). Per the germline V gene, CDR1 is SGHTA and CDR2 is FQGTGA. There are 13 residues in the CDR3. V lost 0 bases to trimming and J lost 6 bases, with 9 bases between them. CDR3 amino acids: CASSLTFRGEQYF. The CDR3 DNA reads TGTGCCAGCAGCTTAACGTTCAGGGGCGAGCAGTACTTC.

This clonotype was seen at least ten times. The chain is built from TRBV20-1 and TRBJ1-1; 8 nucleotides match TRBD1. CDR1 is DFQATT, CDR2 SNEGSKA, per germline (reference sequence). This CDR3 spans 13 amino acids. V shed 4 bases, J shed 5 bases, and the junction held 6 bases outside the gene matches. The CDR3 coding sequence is TGCAGTGCTACTGAGACAGGGGAGACTGAAGCTTTCTTT. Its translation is CSATETGETEAFF.

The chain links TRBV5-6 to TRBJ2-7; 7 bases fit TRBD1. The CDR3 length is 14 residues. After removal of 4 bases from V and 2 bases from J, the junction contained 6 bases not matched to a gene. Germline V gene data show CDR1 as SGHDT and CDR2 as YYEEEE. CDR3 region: CASSMTGMTYEQYF. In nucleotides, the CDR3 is TGTGCCAGCAGCATGACAGGGATGACCTACGAGCAGTACTTC.

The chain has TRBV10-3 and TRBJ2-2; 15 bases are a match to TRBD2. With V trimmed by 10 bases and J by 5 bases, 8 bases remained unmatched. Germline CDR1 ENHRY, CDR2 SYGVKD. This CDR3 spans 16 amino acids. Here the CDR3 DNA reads TGTGCCACCGCGGGACTAGCGGGAGGAGGAACCGGGGAGCTGTTTTTT. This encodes CATAGLAGGGTGELFF.

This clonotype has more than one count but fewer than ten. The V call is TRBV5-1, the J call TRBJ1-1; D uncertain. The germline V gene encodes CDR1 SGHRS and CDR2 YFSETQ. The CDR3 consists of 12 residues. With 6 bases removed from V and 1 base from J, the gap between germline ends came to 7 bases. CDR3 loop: CASIYTNTEAFF. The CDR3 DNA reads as TGCGCCAGCATCTATACGAACACTGAAGCTTTCTTT.